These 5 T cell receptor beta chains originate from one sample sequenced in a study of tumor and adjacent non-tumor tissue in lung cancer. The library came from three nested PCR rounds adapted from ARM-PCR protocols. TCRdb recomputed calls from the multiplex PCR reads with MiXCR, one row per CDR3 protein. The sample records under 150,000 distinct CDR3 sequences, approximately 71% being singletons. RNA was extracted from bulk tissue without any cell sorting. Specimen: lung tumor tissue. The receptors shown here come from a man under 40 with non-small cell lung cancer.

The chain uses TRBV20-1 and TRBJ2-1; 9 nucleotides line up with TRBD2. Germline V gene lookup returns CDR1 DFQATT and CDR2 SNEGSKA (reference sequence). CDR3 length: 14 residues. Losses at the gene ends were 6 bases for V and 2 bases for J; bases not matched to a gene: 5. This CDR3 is CSADCGRAYNEQFF. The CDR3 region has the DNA TGCAGTGCAGATTGCGGGAGGGCCTACAATGAGCAGTTCTTC.

For the CDR3, the DNA is TGTGCCAGCAGCGACGGGGGGACAGGAGTCTACGAGCAGTACTTC. Its translation: CASSDGGTGVYEQYF. The chain links TRBV6-1 to TRBJ2-7; D is perhaps TRBD1 (8 bases). Germline values: CDR1 MNHNS, CDR2 SASEGT. Trimming stripped 6 bases from V and 3 bases from J, with 18 bases between. This CDR3 comprises 15 residues.

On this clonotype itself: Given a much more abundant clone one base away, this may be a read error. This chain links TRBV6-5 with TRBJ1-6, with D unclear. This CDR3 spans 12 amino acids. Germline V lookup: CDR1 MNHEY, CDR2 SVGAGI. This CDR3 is CASNGGNSHLHF. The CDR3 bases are TGTGCCAGCAATGGAGGCAATTCACACCTCCACTTT.

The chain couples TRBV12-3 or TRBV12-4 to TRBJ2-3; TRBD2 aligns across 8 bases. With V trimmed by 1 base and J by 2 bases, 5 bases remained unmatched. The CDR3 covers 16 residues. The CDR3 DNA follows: TGTGCCAGCAGTTTAGATACTAGCGGATCCACAGATACGCAGTATTTT. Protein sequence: CASSLDTSGSTDTQYF.

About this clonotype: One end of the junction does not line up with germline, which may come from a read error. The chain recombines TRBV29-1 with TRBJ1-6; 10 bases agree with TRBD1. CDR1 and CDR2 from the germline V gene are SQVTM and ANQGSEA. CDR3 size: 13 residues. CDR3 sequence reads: CSVGTGEGSPPHF. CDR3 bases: TGCAGTGTTGGGACAGGGGAAGGTTCACCCCCCCACTTT.